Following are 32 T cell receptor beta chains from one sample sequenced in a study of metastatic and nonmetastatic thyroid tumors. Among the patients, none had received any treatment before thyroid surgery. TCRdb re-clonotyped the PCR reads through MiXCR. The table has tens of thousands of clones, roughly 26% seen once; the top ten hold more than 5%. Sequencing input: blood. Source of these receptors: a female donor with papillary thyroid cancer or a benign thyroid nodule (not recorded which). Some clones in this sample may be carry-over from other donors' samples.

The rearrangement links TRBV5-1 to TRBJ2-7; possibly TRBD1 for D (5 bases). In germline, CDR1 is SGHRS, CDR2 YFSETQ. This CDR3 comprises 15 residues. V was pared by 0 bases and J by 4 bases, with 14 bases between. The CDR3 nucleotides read TGCGCCAGCAGCTTGGCGCAGGGTTTAGCTTACGAGCAGTACTTC. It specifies CASSLAQGLAYEQYF.

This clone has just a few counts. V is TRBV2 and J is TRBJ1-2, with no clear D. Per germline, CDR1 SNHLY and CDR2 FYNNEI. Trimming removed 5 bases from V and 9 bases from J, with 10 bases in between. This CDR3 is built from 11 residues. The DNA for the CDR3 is TGTGCCAGCAGTTCCGGAGATTGCTACACCTTC. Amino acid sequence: CASSSGDCYTF.

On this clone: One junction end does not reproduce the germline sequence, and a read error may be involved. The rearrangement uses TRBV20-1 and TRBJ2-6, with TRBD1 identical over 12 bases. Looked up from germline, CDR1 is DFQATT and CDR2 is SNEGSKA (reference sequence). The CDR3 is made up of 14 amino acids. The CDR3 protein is CVGTGGAGANFLTF. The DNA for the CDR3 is TGCGTCGGGACAGGGGGCGCTGGGGCCAACTTCCTTACTTTC.

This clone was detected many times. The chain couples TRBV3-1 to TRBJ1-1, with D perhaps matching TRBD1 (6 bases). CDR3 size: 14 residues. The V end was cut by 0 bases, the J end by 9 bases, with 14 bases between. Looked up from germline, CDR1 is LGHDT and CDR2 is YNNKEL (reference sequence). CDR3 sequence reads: CASSQEGGGRKAFF. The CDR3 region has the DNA TGTGCCAGCAGCCAAGAGGGAGGGGGGAGGAAAGCTTTCTTT.

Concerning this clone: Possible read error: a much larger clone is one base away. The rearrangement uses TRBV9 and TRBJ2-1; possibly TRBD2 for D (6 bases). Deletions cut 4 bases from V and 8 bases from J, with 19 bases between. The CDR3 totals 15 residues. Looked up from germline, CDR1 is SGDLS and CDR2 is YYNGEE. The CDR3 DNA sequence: TGTGCCAGCAGCTCACCTAGCGTTCCAGGCGATGAGCAGTTCTTC. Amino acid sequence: CASSSPSVPGDEQFF. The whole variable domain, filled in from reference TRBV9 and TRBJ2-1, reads DSGVTQTPKHLITATGQRVTLRCSPRSGDLSVYWYQQSLDQGLQFLIQYYNGEERAKGNILERFSAQQFPDLHSELNLSSLELGDSALYFCASSSPSVPGDEQFFGPGTRLTVL.

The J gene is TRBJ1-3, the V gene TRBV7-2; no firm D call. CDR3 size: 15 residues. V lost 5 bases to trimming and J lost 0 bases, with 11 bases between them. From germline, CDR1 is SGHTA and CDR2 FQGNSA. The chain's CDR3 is CASSHASGSGNTIYF. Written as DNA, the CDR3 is TGTGCCAGCAGCCACGCGTCGGGCTCTGGAAACACCATATATTTT.

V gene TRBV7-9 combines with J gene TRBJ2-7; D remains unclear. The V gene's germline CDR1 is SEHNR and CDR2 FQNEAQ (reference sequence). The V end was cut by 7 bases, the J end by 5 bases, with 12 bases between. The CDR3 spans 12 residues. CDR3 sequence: CASTSWEDEQYF. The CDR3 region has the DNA TGTGCCAGCACCAGTTGGGAAGACGAGCAGTACTTC.

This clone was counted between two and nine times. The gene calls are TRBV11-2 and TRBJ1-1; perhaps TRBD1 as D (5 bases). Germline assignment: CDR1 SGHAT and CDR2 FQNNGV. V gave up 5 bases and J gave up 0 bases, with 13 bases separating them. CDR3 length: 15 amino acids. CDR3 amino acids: CASSSITGLNTEAFF. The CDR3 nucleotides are TGTGCCAGCAGCAGTATTACAGGATTGAACACTGAAGCTTTCTTT.

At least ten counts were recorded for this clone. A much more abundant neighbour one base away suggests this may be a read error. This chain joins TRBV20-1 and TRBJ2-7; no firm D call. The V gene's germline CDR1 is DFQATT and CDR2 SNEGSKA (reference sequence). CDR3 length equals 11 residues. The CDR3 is CGATSAYEQYF. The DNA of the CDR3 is TGCGGTGCCACGTCCGCCTACGAGCAGTACTTC.

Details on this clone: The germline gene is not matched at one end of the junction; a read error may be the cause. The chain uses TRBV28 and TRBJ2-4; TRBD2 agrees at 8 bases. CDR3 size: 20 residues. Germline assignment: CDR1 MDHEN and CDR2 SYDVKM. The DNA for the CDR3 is TGTGCCAGCACCTTGGCGGGGACTAGTTTTACTGGAGTGTCCAAAAACATTCAGCACTTC. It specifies CASTLAGTSFTGVSKNIQHF.

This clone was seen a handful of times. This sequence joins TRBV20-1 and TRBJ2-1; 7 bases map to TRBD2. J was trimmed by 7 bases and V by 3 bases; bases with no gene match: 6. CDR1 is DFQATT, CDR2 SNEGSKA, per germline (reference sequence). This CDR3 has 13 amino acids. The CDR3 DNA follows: TGCAGTGCTAGTCGGGGAGGGTGGAATGAGCAGTTCTTC. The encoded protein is CSASRGGWNEQFF.

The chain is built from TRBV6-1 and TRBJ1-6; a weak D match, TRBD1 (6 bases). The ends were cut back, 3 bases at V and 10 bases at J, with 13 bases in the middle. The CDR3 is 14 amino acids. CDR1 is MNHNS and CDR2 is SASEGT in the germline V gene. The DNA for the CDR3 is TGTGCCAGCAGTGACTGGGCAGGGGACTCACCCCTCCACTTT. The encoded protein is CASSDWAGDSPLHF.

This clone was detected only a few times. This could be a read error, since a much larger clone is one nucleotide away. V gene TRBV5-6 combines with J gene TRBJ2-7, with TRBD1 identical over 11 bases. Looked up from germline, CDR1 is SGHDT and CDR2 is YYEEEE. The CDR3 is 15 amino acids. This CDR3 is CASSQRTGGRTEHYV. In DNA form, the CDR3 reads TGTGCCAGCAGCCAGAGGACAGGGGGCAGGACCGAGCACTACGTC.

The CDR3 reads CASKRTTRDQPQHF. The CDR3 bases are TGTGCCAGCAAAAGGACGACGAGGGATCAGCCCCAGCATTTT. The chain links TRBV6-2 or TRBV6-3 to TRBJ1-5; D remains unclear. Looked up from germline, CDR1 is MNHEY and CDR2 is SVGEGT. V was clipped by 7 bases and J by 5 bases, with 15 bases between them. The CDR3 has 14 residues.

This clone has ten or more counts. CDR3 DNA: TGTGCCAGCAGTGAGACAGGGGGCACCGGGGAGCTGTTTTTT. This gives the protein CASSETGGTGELFF. The V and J genes are TRBV6-4 and TRBJ2-2; 9 bases line up with TRBD1. The V gene's germline CDR1 is MRHNA and CDR2 SNTAGT. CDR3 length: 14 amino acids. The junction had 0 bases not matched to a gene; V was cut back by 3 bases and J by 4 bases.

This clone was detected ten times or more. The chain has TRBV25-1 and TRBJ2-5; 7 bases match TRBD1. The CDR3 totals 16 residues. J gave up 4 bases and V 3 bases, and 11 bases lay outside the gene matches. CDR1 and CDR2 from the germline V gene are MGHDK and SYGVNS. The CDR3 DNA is TGTGCCAGCAGTGACATTAAGGGGGCTAGGGTAGAGACCCAGTACTTC. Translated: CASSDIKGARVETQYF.

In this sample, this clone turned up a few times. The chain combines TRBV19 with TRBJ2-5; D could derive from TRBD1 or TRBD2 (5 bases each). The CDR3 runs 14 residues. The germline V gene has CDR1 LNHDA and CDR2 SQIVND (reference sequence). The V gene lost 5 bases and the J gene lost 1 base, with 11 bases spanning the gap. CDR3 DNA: TGTGCCAGTAGTCATGGGGACCCCCAAGAGACCCAGTACTTC. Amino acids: CASSHGDPQETQYF.

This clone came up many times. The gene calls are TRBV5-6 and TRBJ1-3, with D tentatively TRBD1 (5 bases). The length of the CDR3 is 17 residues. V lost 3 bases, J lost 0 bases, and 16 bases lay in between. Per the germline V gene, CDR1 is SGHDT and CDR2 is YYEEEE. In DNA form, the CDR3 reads TGTGCCAGCAGCTCCGGGACTCTCATCGTCTCTGGAAACACCATATATTTT. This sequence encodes CASSSGTLIVSGNTIYF.

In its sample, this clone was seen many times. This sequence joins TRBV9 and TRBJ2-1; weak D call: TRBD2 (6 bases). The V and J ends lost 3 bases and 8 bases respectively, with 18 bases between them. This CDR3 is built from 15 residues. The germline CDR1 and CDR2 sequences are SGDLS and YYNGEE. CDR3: CASSASSVPGDEQFF. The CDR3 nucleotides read TGTGCCAGCAGCGCATCTAGCGTTCCAGGCGATGAGCAGTTCTTC.

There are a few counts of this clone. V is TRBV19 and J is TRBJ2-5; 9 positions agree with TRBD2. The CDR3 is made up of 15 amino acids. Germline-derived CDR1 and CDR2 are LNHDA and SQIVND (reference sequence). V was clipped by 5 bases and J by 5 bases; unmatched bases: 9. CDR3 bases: TGTGCCAGTAGTGTAGCGGGAGCCTTTAGGGAGACCCAGTACTTC. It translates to CASSVAGAFRETQYF. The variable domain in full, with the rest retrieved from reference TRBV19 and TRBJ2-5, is DGGITQSPKYLFRKEGQNVTLSCEQNLNHDAMYWYRQDPGQGLRLIYYSQIVNDFQKGDIAEGYSVSREKKESFPLTVTSAQKNPTAFYLCASSVAGAFRETQYFGPGTRLLVL.

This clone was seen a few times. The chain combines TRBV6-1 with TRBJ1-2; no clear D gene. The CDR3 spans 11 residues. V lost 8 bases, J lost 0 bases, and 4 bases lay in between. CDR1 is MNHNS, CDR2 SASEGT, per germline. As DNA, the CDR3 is TGTGCCAGCCACACTAACTATGGCTACACCTTC. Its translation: CASHTNYGYTF.

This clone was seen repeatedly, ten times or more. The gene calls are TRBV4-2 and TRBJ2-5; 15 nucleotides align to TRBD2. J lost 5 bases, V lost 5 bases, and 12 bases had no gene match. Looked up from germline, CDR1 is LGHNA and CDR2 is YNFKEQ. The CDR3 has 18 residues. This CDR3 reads CASSSGLAGGPGYETQYF. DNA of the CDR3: TGTGCCAGCAGCTCTGGACTAGCGGGAGGGCCGGGGTATGAGACCCAGTACTTC.

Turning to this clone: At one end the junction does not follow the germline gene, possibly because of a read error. DNA of the CDR3: TGTGCCATCAGCCTGGGGTTGGCGCGGGGAAGCTCCTACAATGAGCAGTTCTTC. Protein: CAISLGLARGSSYNEQFF. The chain links TRBV5-6 to TRBJ2-1, with a tentative D call TRBD2 (6 bases). Germline V gene data show CDR1 as SGHDT and CDR2 as YYEEEE. The CDR3 loop spans 18 amino acids.

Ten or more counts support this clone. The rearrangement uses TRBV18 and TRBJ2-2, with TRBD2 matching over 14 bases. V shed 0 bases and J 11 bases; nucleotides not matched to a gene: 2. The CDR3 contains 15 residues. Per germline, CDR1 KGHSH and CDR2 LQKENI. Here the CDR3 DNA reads TGTGCCAGCTCACCACCGGGACTAGCGGGAGCAGAGCTGTTTTTT. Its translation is CASSPPGLAGAELFF. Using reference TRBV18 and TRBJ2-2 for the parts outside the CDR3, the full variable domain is NAGVMQNPRHLVRRRGQEARLRCSPMKGHSHVYWYRQLPEEGLKFMVYLQKENIIDESGMPKERFSAEFPKEGPSILRIQQVVRGDSAAYFCASSPPGLAGAELFFGEGSRLTVL.

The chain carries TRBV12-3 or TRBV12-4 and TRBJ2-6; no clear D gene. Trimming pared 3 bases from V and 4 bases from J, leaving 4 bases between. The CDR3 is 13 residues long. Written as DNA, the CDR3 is TGTGCCAGCAGTTTGGGCGGGGCCAACGTCCTGACTTTC. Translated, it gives CASSLGGANVLTF.

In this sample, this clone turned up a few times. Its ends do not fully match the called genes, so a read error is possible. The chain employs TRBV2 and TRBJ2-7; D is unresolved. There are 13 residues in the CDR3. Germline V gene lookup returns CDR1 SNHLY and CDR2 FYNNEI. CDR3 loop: CASTEGISYERYF. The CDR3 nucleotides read TGTGCCAGCACCGAAGGGATATCCTACGAGCGGTACTTC. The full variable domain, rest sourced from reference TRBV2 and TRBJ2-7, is EPEVTQTPSHQVTQMGQEVILRCVPISNHLYFYWYRQILGQKVEFLVSFYNNEISEKSEIFDDQFSVERPDGSNFTLKIRSTKLEDSAMYFCASTEGISYERYFGPGTRLTVT.

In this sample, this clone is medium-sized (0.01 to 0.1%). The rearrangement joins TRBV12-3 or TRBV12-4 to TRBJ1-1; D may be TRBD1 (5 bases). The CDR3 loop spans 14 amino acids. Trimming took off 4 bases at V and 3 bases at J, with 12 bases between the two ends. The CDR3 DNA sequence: TGTGCCAGCAGTTACCGGGGGGAGGACACTGAAGCTTTCTTT. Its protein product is CASSYRGEDTEAFF.

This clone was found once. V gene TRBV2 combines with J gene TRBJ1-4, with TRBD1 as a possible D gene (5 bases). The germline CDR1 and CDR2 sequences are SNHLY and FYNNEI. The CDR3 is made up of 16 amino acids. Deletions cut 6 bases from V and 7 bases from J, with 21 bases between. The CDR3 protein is CASRSYWGLRGEKLFF. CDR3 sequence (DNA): TGTGCCAGCAGGTCATATTGGGGACTGAGGGGTGAAAAACTGTTTTTT.

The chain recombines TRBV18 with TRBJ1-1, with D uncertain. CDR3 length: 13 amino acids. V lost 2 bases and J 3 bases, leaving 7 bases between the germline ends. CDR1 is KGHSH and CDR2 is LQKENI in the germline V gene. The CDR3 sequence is CASSPGVDTEAFF. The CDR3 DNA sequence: TGTGCCAGCTCACCAGGGGTCGACACTGAAGCTTTCTTT.

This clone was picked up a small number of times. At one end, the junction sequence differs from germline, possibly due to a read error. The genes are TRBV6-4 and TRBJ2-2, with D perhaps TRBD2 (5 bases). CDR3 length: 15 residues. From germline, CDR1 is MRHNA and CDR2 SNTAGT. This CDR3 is CANSEGPDLTGELFF. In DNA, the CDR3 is TGTGCCAACAGTGAGGGCCCGGACCTGACCGGGGAGCTGTTTTTT.

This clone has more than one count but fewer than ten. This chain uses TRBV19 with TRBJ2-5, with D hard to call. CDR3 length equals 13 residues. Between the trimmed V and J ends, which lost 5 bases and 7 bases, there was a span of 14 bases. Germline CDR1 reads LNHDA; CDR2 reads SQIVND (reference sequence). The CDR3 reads CASSSHPQWTQYF. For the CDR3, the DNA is TGTGCCAGTAGTTCCCACCCTCAGTGGACCCAGTACTTC.

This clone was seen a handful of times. The CDR3 reads CASRELQGSKETQYF. Here the CDR3 DNA reads TGTGCCAGCAGGGAACTACAGGGCTCGAAAGAGACCCAGTACTTC. The rearrangement links TRBV6-1 to TRBJ2-5; D is perhaps TRBD1 (6 bases). The CDR3 contains 15 residues. V dropped 6 bases and J dropped 3 bases, with 17 bases sitting between them. Germline loops: CDR1 MNHNS, CDR2 SASEGT.